The T cell receptor (beta chain) under discussion was sequenced for a study of graft-versus-host responses after intestinal transplantation. With regard to this clone: What it recognizes is unknown.

Germline CDR1 is SGHVS and CDR2 is FNYEAQ. V trimming: 2 bases; J trimming: 5 bases; junction bases outside the gene matches: 6. CDR3 length: 16 residues. Profiled with immunoSEQ multiplex PCR; TCRdb holds only in-frame clones, not every one. Among roughly 69,000 clones, more than 90% were seen once, and the ten largest hold about 1.7%. This chain uses TRBV7-6 with TRBJ1-3; 10 bases align to TRBD1. Material: unstimulated CD8+ T cells sorted from spleen or lymph node cells, obtained before transplant. This clonotype was sampled from a human donor who was the organ donor for an intestinal transplant. This CDR3 reads CASSLTDRGRRNTIYF. Written as DNA, the CDR3 is TGTGCCAGCAGCTTAACCGACAGGGGGCGCAGAAACACCATATATTTT. Full variable domain (outside the CDR3, taken from reference TRBV7-6 and TRBJ1-3): GAGVSQSPRYKVTKRGQDVALRCDPISGHVSLYWYRQALGQGPEFLTYFNYEAQQDKSGLPNDRFSAERPEGSISTLTIQRTEQRDSAMYRCASSLTDRGRRNTIYFGEGSWLTVV.